The sequence of this T cell receptor beta chain was determined in a study of Graves' ophthalmopathy and Graves' hyperthyroidism. Study-level results: Sensitivity reached about 70% and specificity 72.22% when the model predicted ophthalmopathy progression.

Germline V lookup: CDR1 MNHEY, CDR2 SVGEGT. The V and J ends lost 10 bases and 1 base, in that order; junction bases with no gene match: 6. This CDR3 is built from 16 residues. In the case of this clonotype: The antigen remains unidentified.

Amplification targeted the TCR beta CDR3 regions, with RNA transcripts as the source material. Amplification began with first-round RT-PCR using HTBI primers, then second-round multiplex PCR was performed. TCRdb recomputed calls from the multiplex PCR reads with MiXCR, one row per CDR3 protein. The sample lists about 220,000 distinct CDR3 sequences; about a fifth were seen once. Sample: peripheral blood. This chain links TRBV6-2 or TRBV6-3 with TRBJ2-3, with 15 bases fitting TRBD2. The clonotype comes from a woman between 45 and 65 years old with Graves' ophthalmopathy. This CDR3 reads CATGLAGGPGTDTQYF. The DNA of the CDR3 is TGTGCCACCGGACTAGCGGGAGGGCCGGGCACAGATACGCAGTATTTT.